This is a list of T cell receptor beta chains from one sample in a study of blood T cell repertoires in COVID-19. Generated by immunoSEQ multiplex PCR, the TCRdb table keeps only in-frame clones and is missing some. The sample yields around 31,000 clones, 80% to 90% seen once. The source material was peripheral blood. These receptors originate from a man older than 75 with acute or convalescent COVID-19. Both conserved end residues are trimmed from each CDR3.

v_call: TRBV11-3; cdr3_aa: ASSLPYGYQPQH
v_call: TRBV28; cdr3_aa: ASSAGKRTQY
v_call: TRBV3-1/TRBV3-2; cdr3_aa: ASSQATTGASNEKLF
v_call: TRBV28; cdr3_aa: ASSLGQRTYEQY
v_call: TRBV7-2; cdr3_aa: ASEPQGRGEKLF
v_call: TRBV3-1/TRBV3-2; cdr3_aa: ASSQERRWELF
v_call: TRBV5-5; cdr3_aa: ASSSGTGSGGADTQY
v_call: TRBV18; cdr3_aa: ASSPRLAGDTQY
v_call: TRBV5-1; cdr3_aa: ASSTSGGFYEQY
v_call: TRBV6-5; cdr3_aa: ASRAGGLHLPT
v_call: TRBV5-1; cdr3_aa: ASSLAQNNEQF
v_call: TRBV5-1; cdr3_aa: ASTSEGTVSYNEQF
v_call: TRBV6-5; cdr3_aa: ASSRGGGGYGYT
v_call: TRBV6-1; cdr3_aa: ASSEVRRIPGNTIY
v_call: TRBV6-5; cdr3_aa: ASSVTLRGYT
v_call: TRBV3-1/TRBV3-2; cdr3_aa: ASSQGTGSTDTQY
v_call: TRBV29-1; cdr3_aa: SVEFRGQETQY
v_call: TRBV5-1; cdr3_aa: ASSLAGGRGANVLT
v_call: TRBV5-5; cdr3_aa: ASSFIGGTNTEAF
v_call: TRBV6-1; cdr3_aa: ASSEGQGSNQPQH
v_call: TRBV28; cdr3_aa: ASKTGGGNTIY
v_call: TRBV29-1; cdr3_aa: SDGRGYEQY
v_call: TRBV7-9; cdr3_aa: ASSLNLLELF
v_call: TRBV12-3/TRBV12-4; cdr3_aa: ASPSPADTQY
v_call: TRBV2; cdr3_aa: ASSEAGTTGSS
v_call: TRBV27; cdr3_aa: ASSLRTGIAKNIQY
v_call: TRBV5-1; cdr3_aa: ASSLTGPTDTQY
v_call: TRBV9; cdr3_aa: ASSLDRGETQY
v_call: TRBV5-1; cdr3_aa: ASSLEGQRTTEAF
v_call: TRBV19; cdr3_aa: ASSIGVGTGELF
v_call: TRBV11-2; cdr3_aa: ASSSLAGFNNEQF
v_call: TRBV4-2; cdr3_aa: ASSHPTSGGVSDTQY
v_call: TRBV21-1; cdr3_aa: ASTWDRSSYEQY
v_call: TRBV11-3; cdr3_aa: ASSTDWLNPTTGELF
v_call: TRBV5-1; cdr3_aa: ASSDRVNTEAF
v_call: TRBV6-1; cdr3_aa: ASSEGQTWGTGELF
v_call: TRBV3-1/TRBV3-2; cdr3_aa: ASSQGRFNYGYT
v_call: TRBV7-2; cdr3_aa: ASSLGGGAYEQY